Listed below are T cell receptor beta chains from one sample, sequenced in a study of CXCR3-negative and CXCR3-positive naive CD8 T cells. TCRdb reprocessed the 5' RACE reads and stores each CDR3 protein as one record, lacking DNA. The sample table includes about 120,000 distinct CDR3 sequences. The sequenced material came from naive CXCR3- CD8+ T cells from blood. These receptors were obtained from a human donor in good health. Some clones in this sample may be carry-over from other donors' samples. The CDR3 runs from the conserved cysteine through the conserved F or W.

CASSLSPPLISYEQYF	TRBV27	TRBJ2-7
CASSLLSDSEQYF	TRBV5-5	TRBJ2-7
CASSFLDTQYF	TRBV12-3/TRBV12-4	TRBJ2-3
CSVEARGQNSYEQYF	TRBV29-1	TRBJ2-7
CASSTQGAAGGRDTQYF	TRBV27	TRBJ2-3
CSDLIGTVHEQFF	TRBV29-1	TRBJ2-1
CATSRARAGNQPQHF	TRBV15	TRBJ1-5
CASSLGGLAGGPPEGFHEQYF	TRBV5-4	TRBJ2-7
CASKGGAYEQYF	TRBV13	TRBJ2-7
CSARQGTGPDTQYF	TRBV29-1	TRBJ2-3
CSARGIRTSGYYNEQFF	TRBV20-1	TRBJ2-1
CASRTTGGPYNEQFF	TRBV28	TRBJ2-1
CASSYDRGDVYEQYF	TRBV7-9	TRBJ2-7
CASSQSSGQGYEQYF	TRBV23-1	TRBJ2-7
CASSQDGSLIYEQYF	TRBV4-1	TRBJ2-7
CASSYAQGVAYEQYF	TRBV5-1	TRBJ2-7
CSVEGQGEPQHF	TRBV29-1	TRBJ1-5
CASSLDEGLGQETQYF	TRBV5-1	TRBJ2-5
CASSTDRAEQYF	TRBV12-3/TRBV12-4	TRBJ2-7
CASSSPGSGRAYEQYF	TRBV28	TRBJ2-7
CASSLQGVEDTEAFF	TRBV5-1	TRBJ1-1
CASSQAPPGQASYNEQFF	TRBV4-2	TRBJ2-1
CASSSGAEQYF	TRBV19	TRBJ2-7
CASSLVLPHHREAFF	TRBV7-9	TRBJ1-1